Detailed here is one T cell receptor beta chain. Its target is unknown. The CDR3 consists of 17 residues. Per germline, CDR1 KGHSH and CDR2 LQKENI. V lost 5 bases and J lost 4; bases outside the gene matches: 13. The data were obtained in a study of T cell responses to AZD1222 COVID-19 vaccine. Study-wide results and limits: Spike-spanning, vaccine-associated CD4 TCRs were dominant at 160-218 and 743-854. There were repertoire samples only from the period after the peak T cell response.

Method: immunoSEQ multiplex PCR; TCRdb's copy keeps in-frame clones and lacks some. Of 100,000 to 150,000 clones listed, roughly 87% are singletons. The clonotype comes from an adult in good health. Sample: peripheral blood, taken on day 0 of AZD1222 vaccination. The V gene is TRBV18, the J gene TRBJ2-5; TRBD1 matches at 10 bases. CDR3 sequence: CASSSTGGASGGETQYF. CDR3 DNA: TGTGCCAGCTCATCGACAGGGGGCGCTTCGGGAGGAGAGACCCAGTACTTC.